This T cell receptor beta chain emerged from a study of blood T cell repertoires in COVID-19. Only in-frame clones appear in the TCRdb table, and some are missing; sequencing was by immunoSEQ multiplex PCR. The table includes fewer than 300,000 clones, roughly 89% detected once. V was pared by 3 bases and J by 4 bases, with 15 bases between. The CDR3 covers 16 residues. The germline CDR1 and CDR2 sequences are PRHDT and FYEKMQ (reference sequence). Specimen: peripheral blood. This chain links TRBV13 with TRBJ2-2; tentatively, D is TRBD2 (5 bases). This receptor was obtained from a young man with acute or convalescent COVID-19. The CDR3: CASSFFEEGTTGELFF. The CDR3 nucleotides read TGTGCCAGCAGCTTTTTTGAAGAGGGAACCACCGGGGAGCTGTTTTTT. The full variable domain, with the rest looked up from reference TRBV13 and TRBJ2-2, is AAGVIQSPRHLIKEKRETATLKCYPIPRHDTVYWYQQGPGQDPQFLISFYEKMQSDKGSIPDRFSAQQFSDYHSELNMSSLELGDSALYFCASSFFEEGTTGELFFGEGSRLTVL.